The sequence of this T cell receptor beta chain was determined in a study of T cells after yellow fever vaccination. Turning to the study itself: Separation of EM, EMRA, CM and Tscm memory subsets by sorting relied on CD3, CD45RA, CCR7 and CD95. Each low-cell-number fraction was prepared by means of SMART-Seq v4 Ultra Low Input.

TCRdb independently ran MiXCR on the 5' RACE reads; one entry per CDR3 protein. The sample has about 13,000 distinct CDR3 sequences, approximately 4.9% seen once; the top ten hold 51%. This clonotype was counted many times. This TCR derives from a young man who received the YFV17D yellow fever vaccine. This specimen consisted of PBMCs, either bulk or a sorted T-cell subset (CD4+, CD8+, memory, or dextramer-sorted; not recorded which), obtained 45 days after the yellow fever booster vaccination.

The CDR3 is CASSLWVLQETQYF. CDR3 DNA: TGCGCCAGCAGCTTGTGGGTACTTCAAGAGACCCAGTACTTC. The chain is built from TRBV5-1 and TRBJ2-5, with unresolved D. Germline V gene data show CDR1 as SGHRS and CDR2 as YFSETQ. The CDR3 spans 14 residues. With 1 base removed from V and 2 bases from J, the gap between germline ends came to 9 bases.